This TCR beta chain comes out of a study of graft-versus-host responses after intestinal transplantation. Broader study findings: Declining HvG levels early post-transplant were linked to peak circulating GvH clone levels.

The CDR3 contains 13 residues. CDR1 is GTSNPN and CDR2 is SVGIG in the germline V gene (reference sequence). Libraries were prepared by immunoSEQ multiplex PCR; TCRdb keeps only in-frame clonotypes and omits some of them. The table lists about 12,000 clones, 35% of them singletons. Co-plating was performed using roughly 200,000 CFSE-labeled responder cells and roughly 200,000 irradiated, violet-dye-labeled stimulator cells. Responder CD3+CD4+ and CD3+CD8+ cells that were proliferating and CFSE-low were sorted after the reaction. The sequence derives from a human patient who received an intestinal transplant. The specimen comprised alloreactive CD8+ T cells from a mixed lymphocyte reaction culture, sampled before intestinal transplant. Sample subset: CFSE-low proliferating T cells sorted from roughly 6-day pre-transplant mixed lymphocyte reaction (GvH or HvG direction). The chain is built from TRBV30 and TRBJ2-5, with 10 bases fitting TRBD2. The J call is doubtful: the DNA matches TRBJ2-7 better. CDR3: CAWGGLATYEQYF. The CDR3 bases are TGTGCCTGGGGGGGACTAGCGACCTACGAGCAGTACTTC.